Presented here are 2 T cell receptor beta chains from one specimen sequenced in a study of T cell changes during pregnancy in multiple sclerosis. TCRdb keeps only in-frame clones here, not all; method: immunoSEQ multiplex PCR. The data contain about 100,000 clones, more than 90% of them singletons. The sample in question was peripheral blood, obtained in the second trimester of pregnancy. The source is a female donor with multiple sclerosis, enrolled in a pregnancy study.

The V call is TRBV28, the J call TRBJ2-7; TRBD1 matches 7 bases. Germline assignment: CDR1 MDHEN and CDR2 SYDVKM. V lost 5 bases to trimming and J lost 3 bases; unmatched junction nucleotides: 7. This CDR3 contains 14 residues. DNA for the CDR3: TGTGCCAGCAGTACCCGGGACAGAGACTACGAGCAGTACTTC. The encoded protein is CASSTRDRDYEQYF.

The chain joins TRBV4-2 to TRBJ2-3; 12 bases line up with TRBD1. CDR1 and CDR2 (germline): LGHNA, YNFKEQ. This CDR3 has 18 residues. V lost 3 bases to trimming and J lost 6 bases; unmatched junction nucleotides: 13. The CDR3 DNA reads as TGTGCCAGCAGCCACCCGGGACAGGGGGCGAAGAGGGCCGATACGCAGTATTTT. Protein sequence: CASSHPGQGAKRADTQYF.